This TCR beta chain was recorded in a study of T cell responses to AZD1222 COVID-19 vaccine. Produced via immunoSEQ multiplex PCR; TCRdb's table is partial and in-frame only. The sample includes roughly 100,000 clones, about nine tenths of them seen just once. Germline V gene data show CDR1 as SGHTS and CDR2 as YDEGEE. This CDR3 has 12 amino acids. The germline V and J ends were trimmed by 2 bases and 4 bases, with 5 bases remaining between them. This clone was found a few times. Other DNA variants within this sample encode the same CDR3. This rearrangement joins TRBV5-8 to TRBJ2-3; D is ambiguous. The source was peripheral blood, collected 28 days after the second AZD1222 dose. This clonotype was sampled from an adult who received the AZD1222 COVID-19 vaccine. CDR3 in DNA: TGTGCCAGCAGCTTAAGGGCAGATACGCAGTATTTT. Residues: CASSLRADTQYF.